Listed below are T cell receptor beta chains from one sample, sequenced in a study of radiation and T cells in renal cell carcinoma. Using immunoSEQ multiplex PCR, the repertoire was profiled, and TCRdb retains in-frame clones only, with some absent. The data show about 62,000 clones, 65% to 80% seen once. This sample comprised blood, obtained from a patient whose treatment included radiotherapy and nephrectomy. These receptors all stem from a man aged 55 to 69 with renal cell carcinoma. Each CDR3 is given with its conserved first and last residue. The D gene is left open where the match is weak. The listing skips clone size in some rows; elsewhere it reads once, few, many or a size class.

NA TRBJ2-3 TRBV19 NA 16 CASSIDLGVWADTQYF TGTGCCAGTAGTATAGATCTGGGAGTTTGGGCAGATACGCAGTATTTT
TRBD1 TRBJ1-1 TRBV11-3 once 14 CATSDRGAGAEAFF TGTGCCACCAGTGACAGGGGGGCGGGCGCTGAAGCTTTCTTT
NA TRBJ1-5 TRBV7-9 NA 17 CASSRGADGLSNQPQHF TGTGCCAGCAGCCGGGGGGCTGACGGACTTAGCAATCAGCCCCAGCATTTT
TRBD2 TRBJ2-7 TRBV2 NA 18 CASSENVGTSGSSYEQYF TGTGCCAGCAGTGAAAACGTTGGGACTAGCGGGAGCTCCTACGAGCAGTACTTC
TRBD2 TRBJ2-3 TRBV27 NA 19 CASSLPKSGGLYSTDTQYF TGTGCCAGCAGTTTACCGAAAAGCGGGGGCCTATATAGCACAGATACGCAGTATTTT
NA TRBJ2-7 TRBV6-5 NA 15 CASTNYPQGGLEQYF TGTGCCAGCACCAACTACCCCCAGGGGGGCCTCGAGCAGTACTTC
NA TRBJ1-1 TRBV7-2 NA 14 CASSLGVTNTEAFF TGTGCCAGCAGCTTAGGGGTTACGAACACTGAAGCTTTCTTT
NA TRBJ2-7 TRBV9 NA 14 CASSVGGTHYEQYF TGTGCCAGCAGCGTAGGAGGTACACACTACGAGCAGTACTTC
NA TRBJ1-4 TRBV18 few 15 CASSPTVATNEKLFF TGTGCCAGCTCACCAACGGTCGCAACTAATGAAAAACTGTTTTTT
NA TRBJ2-5 TRBV5-6 NA 13 CASSLSGIETQYF TGTGCCAGCAGCTTGTCAGGGATAGAGACCCAGTACTTC
TRBD2 TRBJ2-1 TRBV7-6 NA 20 CASSLQGAASGSPGFIEQFF TGTGCCAGCAGCTTACAGGGGGCGGCTAGCGGGAGCCCCGGATTTATTGAGCAGTTCTTC
NA TRBJ1-1 TRBV6-6 NA 15 CASSYSNGARTEAFF TGTGCCAGCAGTTACTCGAATGGAGCCAGAACTGAAGCTTTCTTT
NA TRBJ1-4 TRBV30 NA 15 CAWSVRGTTNEKLFF TGTGCCTGGAGTGTACGAGGAACAACTAATGAAAAACTGTTTTTT
NA TRBJ1-6 TRBV19 NA 15 CASTPGRLDNSPLHF TGTGCCAGTACCCCGGGACGGTTGGATAATTCACCCCTCCACTTT
NA TRBJ2-7 TRBV15 many 13 CATSRDPPYEQYF TGTGCCACCAGCAGAGATCCTCCCTACGAGCAGTACTTC
TRBD1 TRBJ1-1 TRBV5-1 NA 17 CASSQDRGRSMNTEAFF TGCGCCAGCAGTCAGGACAGGGGGCGGAGTATGAACACTGAAGCTTTCTTT
TRBD1 TRBJ1-3 TRBV4-2 NA 17 CASSQATGGGSGNTIYF TGTGCCAGCAGCCAAGCAACAGGGGGAGGCTCTGGAAACACCATATATTTT
NA TRBJ1-1 TRBV5-1 once 16 CASSLGALGGNTEAFF TGCGCCAGCAGCTTGGGGGCCCTTGGTGGGAACACTGAAGCTTTCTTT
TRBD1 TRBJ2-7 TRBV11-2 NA 14 CASRRQGAKYEQYF TGTGCCAGCAGAAGACAGGGGGCAAAATACGAGCAGTACTTC
NA TRBJ1-3 TRBV11-3 NA 14 CASSFFSTGNTIYF TGTGCCAGCAGCTTTTTTTCGACTGGAAACACCATATATTTT
NA TRBJ1-5 TRBV10-3 few 14 CAISESGGDQPQHF TGTGCCATCAGTGAGTCGGGGGGTGATCAGCCCCAGCATTTT
NA TRBJ1-1 TRBV11-3 NA 17 CASSLNDIGDWNTEAFF TGTGCCAGCAGCCTAAACGACATAGGGGACTGGAACACTGAAGCTTTCTTT
TRBD2 TRBJ2-1 TRBV14 NA 16 CASAIYTGTITNEQFF TGTGCCAGCGCTATCTATACCGGGACTATAACCAATGAGCAGTTCTTC
NA TRBJ2-5 TRBV6-5 NA 12 CATSPGSETQYF TGTGCCACCTCCCCAGGGTCAGAGACCCAGTACTTC
TRBD2 TRBJ2-5 TRBV11-2 NA 17 CASSHGGSGRAGETQYF TGTGCCAGCAGCCACGGGGGCAGCGGGAGGGCCGGGGAGACCCAGTACTTC
TRBD1 TRBJ2-3 TRBV18 NA 13 CASSPGQGDTQYF TGTGCCAGCTCACCCGGACAGGGAGATACGCAGTATTTT
NA TRBJ2-1 TRBV5-4 NA 12 CASDGPYNEQFF TGTGCCAGCGACGGACCCTACAATGAGCAGTTCTTC
NA TRBJ1-1 TRBV19 NA 13 CASTAGQNTEAFF TGTGCCAGTACCGCGGGACAAAACACTGAAGCTTTCTTT
TRBD1 TRBJ1-6 TRBV18 NA 17 CASSSHRTGGLDSPLHF TGTGCCAGCTCATCACACAGGACAGGGGGCTTGGATTCACCCCTCCACTTT
NA TRBJ1-5 TRBV1 NA 13 CTSSQDWNQPQHF TGCACCAGCAGCCAAGATTGGAATCAGCCCCAGCATTTT
TRBD2 TRBJ2-7 TRBV7-2 NA 14 CASSFSGGAYEQYF TGTGCCAGCAGCTTTAGCGGGGGGGCCTACGAGCAGTACTTC
NA TRBJ2-7 TRBV15 once 13 CATSREKRNEQYF TGTGCCACCAGCAGAGAGAAGCGCAACGAGCAGTACTTC
NA TRBJ2-7 TRBV6-1 NA 14 CASSDRGISYEQYF TGTGCCAGCAGTGATCGGGGTATCTCCTACGAGCAGTACTTC
TRBD1 TRBJ2-4 TRBV27 NA 16 CASKTTGALAKNIQYF TGTGCCAGCAAAACCACAGGGGCATTAGCCAAAAACATTCAGTACTTC
NA TRBJ2-6 TRBV30 NA 14 CAWSETGGANVLTF TGTGCCTGGAGCGAAACAGGGGGGGCCAACGTCCTGACTTTC
NA TRBJ2-5 TRBV27 NA 14 CASSLSGGDETQYF TGTGCCAGCAGTTTATCAGGGGGTGATGAGACCCAGTACTTC
NA TRBJ2-1 TRBV18 few 11 CASSPMDEQFF TGTGCCAGCTCACCAATGGATGAGCAGTTCTTC
NA TRBJ2-4 TRBV27 NA 14 CASSLGRAINIQYF TGTGCCAGCAGTTTGGGCAGGGCCATAAACATTCAGTACTTC
NA TRBJ1-3 TRBV14 NA 11 CASRSATRLYF TGTGCCAGCAGATCAGCGACCAGGTTATATTTT
TRBD1 TRBJ1-2 TRBV7-3 NA 15 CASSARRDSAYGYTF TGTGCCAGCAGCGCCCGGAGGGACAGTGCCTATGGCTACACCTTC
NA TRBJ1-6 TRBV6-5 NA 13 CASKRFEDSPLHF TGTGCCAGCAAACGCTTCGAGGATTCACCCCTCCACTTT
NA TRBJ1-2 TRBV5-1 NA 12 CASSSSGDGYTF TGCGCCAGCAGCTCCTCAGGGGATGGCTACACCTTC